This T cell receptor beta chain is drawn from a study of chemoradiotherapy in HPV16-positive cancers. Study in general: Candidate HPV-specific clones and shared TCR motifs came from a couple of HPV16-positive patients. Overall study findings and caveats: Candidate HPV-specific clones and E7-related TCR motifs grew in tumor during treatment.

This clone was observed a single time. The antigen is not known. V gave up 1 base and J gave up 4 bases, with 9 bases separating them. CDR1 is SGHRS, CDR2 YFSETQ, per germline. The CDR3 runs 14 residues. TCRdb's copy holds only in-frame clones and misses some; the assay was immunoSEQ multiplex PCR. The table has some 7,000 clones, around 90% seen once. The receptor's source is a human donor with HPV-associated anogenital cancer. This sequence joins TRBV5-1 and TRBJ1-5; no clear D gene. The sample here was tumor tissue, taken from a patient who underwent chemoradiotherapy. CDR3 amino acids: CASSLSGQNQPQHF. In nucleotides, the CDR3 is TGCGCCAGCAGCTTGTCCGGCCAAAATCAGCCCCAGCATTTT. The full variable domain, its missing parts supplied by reference TRBV5-1 and TRBJ1-5, is KAGVTQTPRYLIKTRGQQVTLSCSPISGHRSVSWYQQTPGQGLQFLFEYFSETQRNKGNFPGRFSGRQFSNSRSEMNVSTLELGDSALYLCASSLSGQNQPQHFGDGTRLSIL.